The 20 T cell receptor beta chains presented below share a single source sample, sequenced in a study of control samples from healthy donors and cancer patients. Using immunoSEQ multiplex PCR, the repertoire was profiled, and TCRdb retains in-frame clones only, with some absent. The table records fewer than 110,000 clones, around 89% of them present only once. The sample comprised blood. Receptors were obtained from a man in his thirties or forties in good health.

This sequence joins TRBV20-1 and TRBJ1-1; no clear D. The CDR3 contains 11 residues. V lost 4 bases and J 3 bases, leaving 6 bases between the germline ends. From germline, CDR1 is DFQATT and CDR2 SNEGSKA (reference sequence). The CDR3 sequence is CSAIPYTEAFF. CDR3 DNA: TGCAGTGCTATTCCTTACACTGAAGCTTTCTTT.

The chain links TRBV5-6 to TRBJ1-5; the D gene is possibly TRBD1 (5 bases). Trimming shortened V by 3 bases and J by 4 bases, and 11 bases separated the two germline ends. CDR1 is SGHDT and CDR2 is YYEEEE in the germline V gene. This CDR3 has 14 amino acids. The CDR3 sequence is CASSYGTANQPQHF. The CDR3 DNA is TGTGCCAGCAGCTATGGGACGGCAAATCAGCCCCAGCATTTT.

This chain links TRBV11-3 with TRBJ2-7; no clear D. Between the trimmed V and J ends, which lost 5 bases and 6 bases, there was a span of 11 bases. Germline lookup yields CDR1 SGHNT and CDR2 YENEEA. CDR3 size: 12 residues. For the CDR3, the DNA is TGTGCCAGCAGCACGGAACGCCTCGAGCAGTACTTC. This sequence encodes CASSTERLEQYF.

The chain is built from TRBV20-1 and TRBJ1-1; D unresolved. This CDR3 spans 11 amino acids. Germline assignment: CDR1 DFQATT and CDR2 SNEGSKA (reference sequence). V was trimmed by 3 bases and J by 5 bases, leaving 7 bases between them. The CDR3 spells CSARGDTEAFF. DNA for the CDR3: TGCAGTGCTAGGGGTGATACTGAAGCTTTCTTT.

The V call is TRBV27, the J call TRBJ1-2; the D gene is possibly TRBD1 (5 bases). The CDR3 is made up of 15 amino acids. CDR1 is MNHEY, CDR2 SMNVEV, per germline (reference sequence). V lost 5 bases to trimming and J lost 4 bases, with 17 bases between them. The CDR3 loop reads CASSPRGGTGYGYTF. In DNA, the CDR3 is TGTGCCAGCAGTCCCCGTGGGGGAACCGGCTATGGCTACACCTTC.

The genes are TRBV2 and TRBJ1-1; D gene uncertain. This CDR3 is 14 amino acids long. The V gene lost 4 bases and the J gene lost 0 bases, with 9 bases spanning the gap. CDR1 is SNHLY and CDR2 is FYNNEI in the germline V gene. CDR3 nucleotides: TGTGCCAGCAGTGCCAAGGTCATGAACACTGAAGCTTTCTTT. Translation: CASSAKVMNTEAFF.

The chain is built from TRBV25-1 and TRBJ2-1, with D unclear. The CDR3 is 14 residues long. The ends were cut back, 4 bases at V and 2 bases at J, with 9 bases in the middle. Looked up from germline, CDR1 is MGHDK and CDR2 is SYGVNS. The CDR3 here is CASSVGSTYNEQFF. CDR3 DNA: TGTGCCAGCAGTGTTGGCAGTACCTACAATGAGCAGTTCTTC.

The chain links TRBV7-2 to TRBJ2-5, with D possibly matching TRBD2 (5 bases). CDR3 length: 12 residues. The V gene lost 5 bases and the J gene lost 5 bases, with 9 bases spanning the gap. The V gene's germline CDR1 is SGHTA and CDR2 FQGNSA. The CDR3 protein is CASSGLGETQYF. The CDR3 DNA reads as TGTGCCAGCAGCGGACTCGGGGAGACCCAGTACTTC.

The rearrangement uses TRBV2 and TRBJ2-2; D ambiguous. In germline, CDR1 is SNHLY, CDR2 FYNNEI. Deletions cut 8 bases from V and 7 bases from J, with 8 bases between. This CDR3 has 11 amino acids. The chain's CDR3 is CASGRVGELFF. As DNA, the CDR3 is TGTGCCAGCGGTCGCGTCGGGGAGCTGTTTTTT. Filled out from reference TRBV2 and TRBJ2-2, the complete variable domain reads EPEVTQTPSHQVTQMGQEVILRCVPISNHLYFYWYRQILGQKVEFLVSFYNNEISEKSEIFDDQFSVERPDGSNFTLKIRSTKLEDSAMYFCASGRVGELFFGEGSRLTVL.

In this sample, this clone turned up a few times. The rearrangement uses TRBV29-1 and TRBJ1-1; D gene uncertain. V shed 6 bases and J shed 1 base, with 15 bases lying between them. From germline, CDR1 is SQVTM and CDR2 ANQGSEA. There are 14 residues in the CDR3. CDR3: CSVDLLQENTEAFF. CDR3 in DNA: TGCAGCGTCGACCTACTCCAAGAGAACACTGAAGCTTTCTTT. The full variable domain, rest sourced from reference TRBV29-1 and TRBJ1-1, is SAVISQKPSRDICQRGTSLTIQCQVDSQVTMMFWYRQQPGQSLTLIATANQGSEATYESGFVIDKFPISRPNLTFSTLTVSNMSPEDSSIYLCSVDLLQENTEAFFGQGTRLTVV.

The chain employs TRBV28 and TRBJ1-1; D is uncertain. V was pared by 1 base and J by 7 bases, with 7 bases between. From germline, CDR1 is MDHEN and CDR2 SYDVKM. The CDR3 is made up of 12 amino acids. The CDR3 DNA follows: TGTGCCAGCAGTTTATCGTGGAGTGAAGCTTTCTTT. Residues: CASSLSWSEAFF.

This chain uses TRBV4-1 with TRBJ1-5; possibly TRBD1 for D (5 bases). The V gene's germline CDR1 is MGHRA and CDR2 YSYEKL. The CDR3 sequence is 14 residues long. The V and J ends lost 4 bases and 5 bases respectively, with 12 bases between them. The CDR3 coding sequence is TGCGCCAGCAGCCTCCAGGGCTACGATCAGCCCCAGCATTTT. It yields the protein CASSLQGYDQPQHF.

This chain's CDR3 is CASSLVRAGGDSPLHF. CDR3 in DNA: TGTGCCAGCAGCTTAGTCCGCGCAGGGGGCGATTCACCCCTCCACTTT. The chain couples TRBV11-2 to TRBJ1-6; TRBD1 agrees at 8 bases. The CDR3 extends over 16 amino acids. Germline CDR1 reads SGHAT; CDR2 reads FQNNGV. J gave up 8 bases and V 1 base, and 7 bases lay outside the gene matches.

The rearrangement uses TRBV6-5 and TRBJ2-1, with D maybe TRBD2 (6 bases). Germline CDR1 and CDR2: MNHEY and SVGAGI. Trimming left V 3 bases short and J 6 bases short, with 9 bases between. CDR3 length: 13 residues. The CDR3: CASSYLARNEQFF. As DNA, the CDR3 is TGTGCCAGCAGTTATCTAGCGCGCAATGAGCAGTTCTTC.

The DNA for the CDR3 is TGTGCCAGCAGTTACACCCGTGGTGGGACAGATACGCAGTATTTT. Its protein product is CASSYTRGGTDTQYF. V and J are TRBV6-5 and TRBJ2-3; D is unclear. Deletions cut 2 bases from V and 3 bases from J, with 12 bases between. The V gene's germline CDR1 is MNHEY and CDR2 SVGAGI. The CDR3 runs to 15 residues.

The rearrangement joins TRBV6-5 to TRBJ1-4; D gene ambiguous. Germline CDR1 and CDR2: MNHEY and SVGAGI. Trimming removed 7 bases at V and 0 bases at J, with 6 bases between. The length of the CDR3 is 13 residues. CDR3 DNA: TGTGCCAGCACCAGAACAACTAATGAAAAACTGTTTTTT. As protein: CASTRTTNEKLFF.

This chain connects TRBV5-5 to TRBJ2-7; D gene ambiguous. V lost 2 bases, J lost 4 bases, and 10 bases lay in between. This CDR3 is 13 amino acids long. Germline CDR1 SGHKS, CDR2 YYEKEE (reference sequence). CDR3 sequence reads: CASSLRDVYEQYF. CDR3 nucleotides: TGTGCCAGCAGCTTAAGAGACGTTTACGAGCAGTACTTC.

The chain couples TRBV4-1 to TRBJ1-6, with TRBD1 identical over 8 bases. From germline, CDR1 is MGHRA and CDR2 YSYEKL. The CDR3 contains 18 residues. After removal of 4 bases from V and 3 bases from J, the junction contained 11 bases not matched to a gene. As DNA, the CDR3 is TGCGCCAGCAGCCTCCAGGCGACAGGGGAATTCTATAATTCACCCCTCCACTTT. This gives the protein CASSLQATGEFYNSPLHF.

This chain uses TRBV19 with TRBJ1-2; maybe TRBD1 (6 bases). Germline V lookup: CDR1 LNHDA, CDR2 SQIVND (reference sequence). Trimming took off 5 bases at V and 4 bases at J, with 17 bases between the two ends. The CDR3 runs 15 residues. CDR3 bases: TGTGCCAGTAGTGGGGGCCAGGGAGCCGCCTATGGCTACACCTTC. Translating gives CASSGGQGAAYGYTF.

CDR3 amino acids: CASSLAGTGTTEQYV. CDR3 coding DNA: TGTGCCAGCAGCTTGGCCGGGACAGGGACTACCGAGCAGTACGTC. The rearrangement joins TRBV5-4 to TRBJ2-7; 9 positions match TRBD1. Germline CDR1 and CDR2: SGHNT and YYREEE (reference sequence). J gave up 6 bases and V 0 bases, and 7 bases lay outside the gene matches. The CDR3 is 15 amino acids.